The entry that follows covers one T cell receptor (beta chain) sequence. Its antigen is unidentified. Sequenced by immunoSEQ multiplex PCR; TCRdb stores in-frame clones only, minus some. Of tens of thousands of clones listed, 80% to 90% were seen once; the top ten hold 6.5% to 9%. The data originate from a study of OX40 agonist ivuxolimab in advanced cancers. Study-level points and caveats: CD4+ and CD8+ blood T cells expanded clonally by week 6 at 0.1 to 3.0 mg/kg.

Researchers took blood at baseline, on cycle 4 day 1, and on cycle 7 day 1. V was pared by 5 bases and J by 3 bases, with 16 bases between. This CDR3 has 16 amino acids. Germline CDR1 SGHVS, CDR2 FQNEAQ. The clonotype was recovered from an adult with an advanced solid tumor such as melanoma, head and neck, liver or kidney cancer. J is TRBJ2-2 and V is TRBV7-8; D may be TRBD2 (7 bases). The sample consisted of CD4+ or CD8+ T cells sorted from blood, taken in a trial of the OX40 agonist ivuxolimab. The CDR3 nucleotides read TGTGCCAGCAGCCCCCTTGGGGGGGGCGACACCGGGGAGCTGTTTTTT. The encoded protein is CASSPLGGGDTGELFF.